The 15 T cell receptor beta chains presented below share a single source sample, sequenced in a study of cytomegalovirus exposure and HLA in healthy donors. The PCR was carried out with 60 Vbeta primers and 13 Jbeta primers. This table comes from immunoSEQ multiplex PCR, and its TCRdb copy is limited to in-frame clones, with some not included. The table includes about 55,000 clones, 77% detected once. Input material: PBMCs. All receptors come from a female donor in good health and CMV-seronegative.

A few counts support this clone. The chain uses TRBV5-1 and TRBJ1-1, with 8 nucleotides matching TRBD1. The junction had 8 bases not matched to a gene; V was cut back by 5 bases and J by 2 bases. CDR3 size: 15 residues. CDR1 is SGHRS and CDR2 is YFSETQ in the germline V gene. DNA for the CDR3: TGCGCCAGCAGGCGTGATGGACAGGGAAACACTGAAGCTTTCTTT. Amino acids: CASRRDGQGNTEAFF.

The rearrangement uses TRBV6-6 and TRBJ1-5; tentatively, D is TRBD1 (6 bases). This CDR3 is 13 amino acids long. Germline-derived CDR1 and CDR2 are MNHNY and SVGAGI (reference sequence). V lost 4 bases and J lost 6, with 10 bases in between. CDR3 amino acids: CASSFTGFQPQHF. CDR3 DNA: TGTGCCAGCAGTTTCACAGGGTTTCAGCCCCAGCATTTT.

The V and J genes are TRBV15 and TRBJ2-3, with TRBD1 matching over 11 bases. The CDR3 spans 14 residues. Germline loops: CDR1 LNHNV, CDR2 YYDKDF (reference sequence). The V segment lost 0 bases and the J segment 13 bases; nucleotides outside the gene matches: 6. The CDR3 DNA reads as TGTGCCACCAGCAGAGACCGGGACAGGGGGGTAAAGTATTTT. Protein product: CATSRDRDRGVKYF. The full variable domain, completed using reference TRBV15 and TRBJ2-3, is DAMVIQNPRYQVTQFGKPVTLSCSQTLNHNVMYWYQQKSSQAPKLLFHYYDKDFNNEADTPDNFQSRRPNTSFCFLDIRSPGLGDTAMYLCATSRDRDRGVKYFGPGTRLTVL.

The chain joins TRBV5-1 to TRBJ1-1; 7 nucleotides match TRBD1. This CDR3 region has 14 residues. CDR1 is SGHRS and CDR2 is YFSETQ in the germline V gene. V lost 6 bases to trimming and J lost 0 bases; unmatched junction nucleotides: 5. CDR3 region: CASTQTGMNTEAFF. The DNA of the CDR3 is TGCGCCAGCACCCAGACAGGGATGAACACTGAAGCTTTCTTT.

This clone was recorded once. Germline and junction disagree at one end, which may indicate a read error. This specimen includes other DNA sequences encoding the same CDR3. The V call is TRBV6-5, the J call TRBJ2-5, with D perhaps TRBD2 (5 bases). Germline loops: CDR1 MNHEY, CDR2 SVGAGI. The CDR3 consists of 14 residues. The CDR3 nucleotides are TGTGCCAGCAGTTACTTTGTGAGGGCAGAGACTCAGTACTTC. Translated, it gives CASSYFVRAETQYF.

CDR3 sequence: CATSRERTGEAFF. The CDR3, as DNA: TGTGCCACCAGCAGAGAGCGGACAGGTGAAGCTTTCTTT. The V and J genes are TRBV15 and TRBJ1-1, with TRBD1 identical over 7 bases. The CDR3 spans 13 residues. Germline CDR1 reads LNHNV; CDR2 reads YYDKDF (reference sequence). V trimming: 0 bases; J trimming: 7 bases; junction bases outside the gene matches: 2.

This chain joins TRBV7-9 and TRBJ2-1; D gene ambiguous. The CDR3 has 14 amino acids. V was cut by 8 bases and J by 5 bases, with 16 bases left in between. The germline gives CDR1 SEHNR, CDR2 FQNEAQ (reference sequence). The CDR3 DNA follows: TGTGCCAGCTGGCCCGCTTCGGCGGACAATGAGCAGTTCTTC. Its translation: CASWPASADNEQFF.

This chain uses TRBV29-1 with TRBJ1-4, with 7 bases lining up with TRBD1. Germline V gene lookup returns CDR1 SQVTM and CDR2 ANQGSEA. The CDR3 has 14 amino acids. V lost 0 bases, J lost 5 bases, and 3 bases stayed unmatched. CDR3 in amino acids: CSVEDAGGNEKLFF. Written as DNA, the CDR3 is TGCAGCGTTGAAGATGCAGGGGGGAATGAAAAACTGTTTTTT.

The rearrangement joins TRBV5-1 to TRBJ2-7; D perhaps matches TRBD2 (5 bases). This CDR3 comprises 18 residues. The ends were cut back, 0 bases at V and 6 bases at J, with 25 bases in the middle. Germline loops: CDR1 SGHRS, CDR2 YFSETQ. The CDR3 reads CASSLGPVPSSHLSEQYF. The CDR3 bases are TGCGCCAGCAGCTTGGGACCGGTTCCTAGCTCTCACCTCTCCGAGCAGTACTTC.

This chain joins TRBV18 and TRBJ1-5; TRBD1 matches at 11 bases. The CDR3 runs to 15 residues. Germline assignment: CDR1 KGHSH and CDR2 LQKENI. V lost 6 bases and J lost 3; bases outside the gene matches: 4. The CDR3 protein is CASSRTGGFNQPQHF. DNA of the CDR3: TGTGCCAGCTCGCGGACAGGGGGCTTCAATCAGCCCCAGCATTTT.

The V and J genes are TRBV18 and TRBJ2-1, with 13 bases fitting TRBD2. The CDR3 extends over 16 amino acids. V trimming: 4 bases; J trimming: 5 bases; junction bases outside the gene matches: 5. Germline V gene data show CDR1 as KGHSH and CDR2 as LQKENI. The CDR3: CASSQGLAGINNEQFF. Here the CDR3 DNA reads TGTGCCAGCTCACAGGGACTAGCGGGGATCAACAATGAGCAGTTCTTC.

The V and J genes are TRBV15 and TRBJ1-5; D possibly corresponds to TRBD1 (5 bases). Germline V gives CDR1 LNHNV, CDR2 YYDKDF (reference sequence). The CDR3 contains 14 residues. V gave up 5 bases and J gave up 7 bases, with 15 bases separating them. The CDR3 reads CATSPRQTGQPQHF. The CDR3 coding sequence is TGTGCCACCAGCCCGAGACAGACCGGACAGCCCCAGCATTTT.

V is TRBV7-8 and J is TRBJ1-5, with 7 bases fitting TRBD1. Germline CDR1 reads SGHVS; CDR2 reads FQNEAQ. This CDR3 has 15 amino acids. J lost 6 bases, V lost 1 base, and 6 bases had no gene match. CDR3 region: CASSLGQGGGQPQHF. DNA for the CDR3: TGTGCCAGCAGCTTAGGACAGGGCGGCGGTCAGCCCCAGCATTTT.

This chain links TRBV9 with TRBJ1-4; D not certain. The CDR3 covers 14 residues. Trimming pared 0 bases from V and 8 bases from J, leaving 11 bases between. The germline gives CDR1 SGDLS, CDR2 YYNGEE. The CDR3 loop reads CASSVGRVGEKLFF. DNA of the CDR3: TGTGCCAGCAGCGTAGGGAGGGTAGGCGAAAAACTGTTTTTT.

The rearrangement uses TRBV19 and TRBJ2-7, with a possible D match to TRBD1 (6 bases). Germline V gene data show CDR1 as LNHDA and CDR2 as SQIVND (reference sequence). CDR3 size: 17 residues. The V gene lost 2 bases and the J gene lost 5 bases, with 22 bases spanning the gap. CDR3 in amino acids: CASSISLLYGTSNEQYF. For the CDR3, the DNA is TGTGCCAGTAGTATATCTCTTCTTTACGGGACATCTAACGAGCAGTACTTC.